Listed below are T cell receptor beta chains from one sample, sequenced in a study of blood T cell repertoires in COVID-19. Data came from immunoSEQ multiplex PCR; TCRdb stores just in-frame clones and leaves some out. The profile shows a few hundred thousand clones, about four fifths of them singletons. Source material: peripheral blood. Source of these receptors: a woman aged 60-75 years with acute or convalescent COVID-19. Both conserved end residues are part of each CDR3. The order of the fields is V gene, J gene, D gene, CDR3 protein, CDR3 DNA. A D gene is named only where the DNA matches it firmly.

v_gene: TRBV4-1; j_gene: TRBJ2-7; d_gene: .; CDR3aa: CASSQDRTYEQYF; CDR3nt: TGCGCCAGCAGCCAAGACAGGACCTACGAGCAGTACTTC
v_gene: TRBV4-1; j_gene: TRBJ1-1; d_gene: .; CDR3aa: CASSQNQLNTEAFF; CDR3nt: TGCGCCAGCAGCCAAAACCAGTTGAACACTGAAGCTTTCTTT
v_gene: TRBV24-1; j_gene: TRBJ1-1; d_gene: .; CDR3aa: CATSQAGATEAFF; CDR3nt: TGTGCCACCAGTCAAGCGGGTGCCACTGAAGCTTTCTTT
v_gene: TRBV29-1; j_gene: TRBJ2-1; d_gene: .; CDR3aa: CSVNRGPQQFF; CDR3nt: TGCAGCGTTAATCGGGGTCCTCAGCAGTTCTTC
v_gene: TRBV13; j_gene: TRBJ1-2; d_gene: TRBD1; CDR3aa: CASSLGDRSYGYTF; CDR3nt: TGTGCCAGCAGCTTAGGGGACAGGAGTTATGGCTACACCTTC
v_gene: TRBV12-3/TRBV12-4; j_gene: TRBJ1-2; d_gene: TRBD1; CDR3aa: CAVRDRRGYTF; CDR3nt: TGTGCCGTCCGGGACAGGCGAGGCTACACCTTC
v_gene: TRBV4-1; j_gene: TRBJ1-6; d_gene: .; CDR3aa: CASSQVGDSPLHF; CDR3nt: TGCGCCAGCAGCCAAGTCGGGGATTCACCCCTCCACTTT
v_gene: TRBV30; j_gene: TRBJ1-2; d_gene: .; CDR3aa: CAWSVLGRVGGYTF; CDR3nt: TGTGCCTGGAGTGTACTGGGCAGGGTCGGTGGCTACACCTTC
v_gene: TRBV4-1; j_gene: TRBJ1-2; d_gene: .; CDR3aa: CASSQVSAKLNDGYTF; CDR3nt: TGCGCCAGCAGCCAAGTTAGCGCCAAATTGAATGATGGCTACACCTTC
v_gene: TRBV6-6; j_gene: TRBJ2-5; d_gene: TRBD2; CDR3aa: CASSQKTWRGTLTETQYF; CDR3nt: TGTGCCAGCAGTCAAAAAACCTGGCGGGGGACTCTCACAGAGACCCAGTACTTC
v_gene: TRBV18; j_gene: TRBJ1-6; d_gene: .; CDR3aa: CASSPPGSSYNSPLHF; CDR3nt: TGTGCCAGCTCACCCCCCGGGAGCTCCTATAATTCACCCCTCCACTTT
v_gene: TRBV5-4; j_gene: TRBJ1-4; d_gene: .; CDR3aa: CASTRGGDEKLFF; CDR3nt: TGTGCCAGCACCCGAGGCGGGGATGAAAAACTGTTTTTT
v_gene: TRBV4-1; j_gene: TRBJ1-2; d_gene: .; CDR3aa: CASSQDTGDDYGYTF; CDR3nt: TGCGCCAGCAGCCAAGATACCGGGGATGACTATGGCTACACCTTC
v_gene: TRBV12-3/TRBV12-4; j_gene: TRBJ2-2; d_gene: .; CDR3aa: CASSYPITGELFF; CDR3nt: TGTGCCAGCAGCTATCCCATAACCGGGGAGCTGTTTTTT
v_gene: TRBV7-8; j_gene: TRBJ1-2; d_gene: TRBD1; CDR3aa: CASSRDRGNYGYTF; CDR3nt: TGTGCCAGCAGCCGAGACAGGGGGAACTATGGCTACACCTTC
v_gene: TRBV7-9; j_gene: TRBJ2-2; d_gene: .; CDR3aa: CASSSSRGALAYTGELFF; CDR3nt: TGTGCCAGCAGCTCAAGTCGGGGGGCTCTCGCTTACACCGGGGAGCTGTTTTTT
v_gene: TRBV3-1/TRBV3-2; j_gene: TRBJ1-1; d_gene: .; CDR3aa: CASSPGHRPNTEAFF; CDR3nt: TGTGCCAGCAGCCCAGGGCACAGACCGAACACTGAAGCTTTCTTT
v_gene: TRBV10-3; j_gene: TRBJ2-3; d_gene: TRBD2; CDR3aa: CAISEGLAGATDTQYF; CDR3nt: TGTGCCATCAGTGAGGGACTAGCGGGGGCCACAGATACGCAGTATTTT
v_gene: TRBV10-3; j_gene: TRBJ1-6; d_gene: .; CDR3aa: CAINTGFNSPLHF; CDR3nt: TGTGCCATCAATACAGGGTTTAATTCACCCCTCCACTTT